A selection of T cell receptor beta chains follows, all from one sample in a study of metastatic and nonmetastatic thyroid tumors. TCRdb reanalyzed the PCR reads via MiXCR. The sample holds some 23,000 clones, around 21% seen once. Source material: blood. The receptors come from a female donor with papillary thyroid cancer or a benign thyroid nodule (not recorded which). Some clones in this sample may be carry-over from other donors' samples. Both conserved end residues are part of each CDR3. The D gene is left open where the match is weak. Clone size is not always given. Where it is, it says once, few, many or a class for expanded clones.

abundance	len	v_gene	j_gene	d_gene	CDR3nt	CDR3aa
many	15	TRBV4-3	TRBJ2-1	.	TGCGCCAGCAGCCAAGATGCTCTGGGACCCGATGAGCAGTTCTTC	CASSQDALGPDEQFF
many	13	TRBV14	TRBJ2-7	TRBD2	TGTGCCAGCGGGATAGCGGGATTCGACGAGCAGTACTTC	CASGIAGFDEQYF
.	19	TRBV20-1	TRBJ1-2	TRBD1	TGCAGTGCTAGAGACCCCCGAGGGACAGTGCGCTGGCAGAACTATGGCTACACCTTC	CSARDPRGTVRWQNYGYTF
many	14	TRBV19	TRBJ1-1	.	TGTGCCAGTAGTATCGGGGTGGGACGGACGAAAGCTTTCTTT	CASSIGVGRTKAFF
many	16	TRBV6-1	TRBJ2-1	.	TGTGCCAGCACCCCCCCCGGGGAGGTCTCCTACAATGAGCAGTTCTTC	CASTPPGEVSYNEQFF
medium-sized	15	TRBV28	TRBJ2-7	.	TGTGCCAGCAGTTTATGGGCAGGGGAGGCATACGAGCAGTACTTC	CASSLWAGEAYEQYF
medium-sized	14	TRBV5-1	TRBJ2-7	TRBD1	TGCGCCAGCAGCTCGAAGACAGGGGTCTACGAGCAGTACTTC	CASSSKTGVYEQYF
once	11	TRBV20-1	TRBJ2-5	.	TGCAGTGCTGGACCACAAGAGACCCAGTACTTC	CSAGPQETQYF
.	17	TRBV5-1	TRBJ2-6	TRBD2	TGCGCCAGCAGCTTGGTCGCTAGCGGGACTGGGGCCAACGTCCTGACTTTC	CASSLVASGTGANVLTF
many	17	TRBV10-1	TRBJ1-5	.	TGCGCCAGCAGTGATGGTATGGGGGACTTGCTCAATCAGCCCCAGCATTTT	CASSDGMGDLLNQPQHF
few	16	TRBV28	TRBJ2-2	TRBD1	TGTGCCAGCAGTTCCACCGGGACAGGTGAACTTGGGGAGCTGTTTTTT	CASSSTGTGELGELFF
many	16	TRBV6-4	TRBJ2-3	.	TGTGCCAGCAGTGAGTCGGGACCGACGGCTCCAGATACGCAGTATTTT	CASSESGPTAPDTQYF
once	16	TRBV30	TRBJ2-7	.	TGTGCCTGGAGTCCGACGCCCCGGCTAATCTCCTACGAGCAGTACTTC	CAWSPTPRLISYEQYF
many	17	TRBV4-3	TRBJ2-2	.	TGCGCCAGCAGCCAACTACCGCCAGGGGAGGATGCCGGGGAGCTGTTTTTT	CASSQLPPGEDAGELFF
few	15	TRBV2	TRBJ2-2	TRBD2	TGTGCCAGCAATTTAGCGGGCGCGAACACCGGGGAGCTGTTTTTT	CASNLAGANTGELFF
many	16	TRBV20-1	TRBJ2-1	.	TGCAGTGCTAGATCCCCCCGCGCGGGGACGTACAATGAGCAGTTCTTC	CSARSPRAGTYNEQFF
.	16	TRBV3-1	TRBJ2-7	TRBD2	TGTGCCAGCAGCTGGCGAACTAGCGGGAGCTCCTACGAGCAGTACTTC	CASSWRTSGSSYEQYF
.	17	TRBV6-1	TRBJ2-7	TRBD2	TGTGCCAGCAGTGACCGACTAGCGGGAGCAAGGTCCTACGAGCAGTACTTC	CASSDRLAGARSYEQYF
many	14	TRBV4-1	TRBJ2-7	.	TGCGCCAGCAGCCAGCTACCCGCGTCCTACGAGCAGTACTTC	CASSQLPASYEQYF
many	15	TRBV6-1	TRBJ2-5	.	TGTGCCAGCAGTCCGCTTGGGGGCCCTCAAGAGACCCAGTACTTC	CASSPLGGPQETQYF
few	12	TRBV24-1	TRBJ1-5	.	TGTGCCACCAGTGATTTTCCACGGCCCATGCATTTT	CATSDFPRPMHF
many	18	TRBV5-1	TRBJ2-3	TRBD2	TGCGCCAGCAGCGTAGGAACCTTAGCGGGAGGGAACACAGATACGCAGTATTTT	CASSVGTLAGGNTDTQYF
few	14	TRBV27	TRBJ2-3	.	TGTGCCAGCAGTGTAGCAGGGTCTTTGGATACGCAGTATTTT	CASSVAGSLDTQYF
medium-sized	13	TRBV7-3	TRBJ1-1	TRBD1	TGTGCCAGCAGCGTTGACCCGGGACAGGCGCCTTTCTTT	CASSVDPGQAPFF
many	16	TRBV5-1	TRBJ2-6	TRBD1	TGCGCCAGCAGCTCGACAGGGCTGGCTGGGGCCAACGTCCTGACTTTC	CASSSTGLAGANVLTF
many	14	TRBV5-6	TRBJ1-1	TRBD1	TGTGCCAGCAGCACCCGGGACAGGGGTCCTGAAGCTTTCTTT	CASSTRDRGPEAFF
medium-sized	14	TRBV6-2/TRBV6-3	TRBJ2-2	.	TGTGCCAGCAGTTACACCACAGACACCGGGGAGCTGTTTTTT	CASSYTTDTGELFF
.	17	TRBV9	TRBJ2-1	TRBD2	TGTGCCAGCAGCGCGCTTGGGGGCGGGAGGGCCGGCAATGAGCAGTTCTTC	CASSALGGGRAGNEQFF
.	12	TRBV5-1	TRBJ1-1	.	TGCGCCAGCAGCCCCGAGACAGGTGAAGCTTTCTTT	CASSPETGEAFF
few	15	TRBV19	TRBJ1-3	.	TGTGCCAGTAGTACAGAAATGAACTCTGGAAACACCATATATTTT	CASSTEMNSGNTIYF
.	14	TRBV27	TRBJ1-6	.	TGTGCCAGCAGCACTACCACGACTTATTCACCCCTCCACTTT	CASSTTTTYSPLHF
many	15	TRBV16	TRBJ1-1	.	TGTGCCAGCAGCCAATCTTGGGGGGGCGGCGCTGAAGCTTTCTTT	CASSQSWGGGAEAFF
medium-sized	16	TRBV6-1	TRBJ2-7	.	TGTGCCAGCCGCGTTAACACTGAAGAAGTCGGCCACGAGCAGTACTTC	CASRVNTEEVGHEQYF
medium-sized	14	TRBV6-1	TRBJ2-1	.	TGTGCCAGCAGTACTTACGACACGAGCAATGAGCAGTTCTTC	CASSTYDTSNEQFF
many	13	TRBV5-1	TRBJ2-1	.	TGCGCCAGCAGCGCGACTAGGGGGAATGAGCAGTTCTTC	CASSATRGNEQFF
many	15	TRBV29-1	TRBJ1-4	.	TGCAGCGTTGGGGGGGGTCAGGACGCTAATGAAAAACTGTTTTTT	CSVGGGQDANEKLFF
few	16	TRBV11-3	TRBJ2-1	.	TGTGCCAGCAGCCAAGGCGAAGAACTCCGGAGTTCTGAGCAGTTCTTC	CASSQGEELRSSEQFF
many	14	TRBV12-3/TRBV12-4	TRBJ2-1	.	TGTGCCAGCAGTTTGTGGGGGGATTACAATGAGCAGTTCTTC	CASSLWGDYNEQFF
many	13	TRBV19	TRBJ2-3	.	TGTGCCAGTATGAGGGATCGCACAGATACGCAGTATTTT	CASMRDRTDTQYF
.	17	TRBV18	TRBJ2-6	TRBD2	TGTGCCAGCTCACCGGAAGCGGGGAGCTCTGGGGCCAACGTCCTGACTTTC	CASSPEAGSSGANVLTF
few	12	TRBV10-2	TRBJ2-7	.	TGCGCCAGCAGGGGGGACTCCTACGAGCAGTACTTC	CASRGDSYEQYF
.	15	TRBV7-2	TRBJ2-7	TRBD2	TGTGACAGCAACTTAGGAGGGCTAGCGGCCCACGAGAAGTACTTC	CDSNLGGLAAHEKYF
many	15	TRBV7-9	TRBJ2-2	TRBD1	TGTGCCAGCAGCCCCGGGACAGGATACACCGGGGAGCTGTTTTTT	CASSPGTGYTGELFF
few	13	TRBV6-1	TRBJ1-6	.	TGTGCCAGCAGTGACAGGGATAATTCACCCCTCCACTTT	CASSDRDNSPLHF
.	13	TRBV5-4	TRBJ1-1	.	TGTGCCAGCAGTCGGACAGAGAACACTGAAGCTTTCTTT	CASSRTENTEAFF
many	15	TRBV18	TRBJ2-1	TRBD2	TGTGCCAGCTCAATCGGACTAGCGGAGTACAATGAGCAGTTCTTC	CASSIGLAEYNEQFF
many	12	TRBV3-1	TRBJ1-1	.	TGTGCCAGCAGCCAAGGGGGGGCTGAAGCTTTCTTT	CASSQGGAEAFF
many	13	TRBV28	TRBJ2-5	TRBD1	TGTGCCAGCATGGTTCAGGGGGCCCAGACCCAGTACTTC	CASMVQGAQTQYF
.	20	TRBV6-2/TRBV6-3	TRBJ2-2	.	TGTGCCAGCAGTTACCGAGGGGGTTGGGATCGCGGGCCCAACACCGGGGAGCTGTTTTTT	CASSYRGGWDRGPNTGELFF
.	14	TRBV7-9	TRBJ2-7	.	TGTGCCAGCAGCGTCCAGGGACGAACCTACGAGCAGTACTTC	CASSVQGRTYEQYF
.	13	TRBV12-3/TRBV12-4	TRBJ2-1	.	TGTGCCAGCAGCCCCGCTGCCCACAATGAGCTGTTCTTC	CASSPAAHNELFF
many	15	TRBV6-4	TRBJ2-1	.	TGTGCCAGCAGCCTGGGGGCGGGGTCGCACAATGAGCAGTTCTTC	CASSLGAGSHNEQFF
.	15	TRBV6-2/TRBV6-3	TRBJ1-5	TRBD1	TGTGCCGGCAGTTCCACGGGACAGGGCAATCAGCCACAGCATTTT	CAGSSTGQGNQPQHF
.	15	TRBV7-3	TRBJ2-5	.	TGTGCCAGCAGCTCCCAGGGTGGTATGACAGAGACCCAGTACTTC	CASSSQGGMTETQYF